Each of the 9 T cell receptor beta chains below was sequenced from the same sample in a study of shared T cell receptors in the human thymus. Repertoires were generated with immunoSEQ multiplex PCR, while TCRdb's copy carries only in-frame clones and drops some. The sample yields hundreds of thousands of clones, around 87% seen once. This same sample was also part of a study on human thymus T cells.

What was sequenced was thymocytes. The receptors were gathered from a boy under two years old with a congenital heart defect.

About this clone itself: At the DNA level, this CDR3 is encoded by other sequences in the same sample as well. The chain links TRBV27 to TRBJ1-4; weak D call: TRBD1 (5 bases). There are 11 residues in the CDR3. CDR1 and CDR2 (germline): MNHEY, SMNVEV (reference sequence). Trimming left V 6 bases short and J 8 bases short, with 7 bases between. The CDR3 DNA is TGTGCCAGCAGGCAGGGCGAAAAACTGTTTTTT. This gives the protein CASRQGEKLFF.

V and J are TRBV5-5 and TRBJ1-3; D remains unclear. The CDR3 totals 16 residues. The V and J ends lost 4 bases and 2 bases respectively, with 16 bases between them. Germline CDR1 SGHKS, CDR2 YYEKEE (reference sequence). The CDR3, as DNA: TGTGCCAGCAGCCCCCGCCAGGCGGGAACTGGAAACACCATATATTTT. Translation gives CASSPRQAGTGNTIYF.

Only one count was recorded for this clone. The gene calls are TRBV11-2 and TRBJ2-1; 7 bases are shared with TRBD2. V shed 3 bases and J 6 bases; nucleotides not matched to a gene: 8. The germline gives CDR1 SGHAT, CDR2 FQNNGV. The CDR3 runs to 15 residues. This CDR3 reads CASSFSVAGVNEQFF. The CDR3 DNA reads TGTGCCAGCAGCTTTTCAGTCGCGGGAGTCAATGAGCAGTTCTTC.

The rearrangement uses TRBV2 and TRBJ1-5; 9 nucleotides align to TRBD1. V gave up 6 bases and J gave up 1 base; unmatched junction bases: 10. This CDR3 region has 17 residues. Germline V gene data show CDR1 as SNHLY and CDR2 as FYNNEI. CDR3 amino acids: CASRITDGTGSNQPQHF. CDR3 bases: TGTGCCAGCAGAATAACGGACGGGACAGGGAGCAATCAGCCCCAGCATTTT. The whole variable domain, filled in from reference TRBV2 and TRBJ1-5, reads EPEVTQTPSHQVTQMGQEVILRCVPISNHLYFYWYRQILGQKVEFLVSFYNNEISEKSEIFDDQFSVERPDGSNFTLKIRSTKLEDSAMYFCASRITDGTGSNQPQHFGDGTRLSIL.

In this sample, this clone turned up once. The CDR3 DNA reads as TGTGCCAGCAGCGTAGAGGGACTAGCGGGAGCCAACAATGAGCAGTTCTTC. This sequence encodes CASSVEGLAGANNEQFF. The chain is built from TRBV9 and TRBJ2-1, with 14 bases that match TRBD2. The CDR3 contains 17 residues. Germline CDR1 is SGDLS and CDR2 is YYNGEE. J gave up 5 bases and V 0 bases, and 4 bases lay outside the gene matches.

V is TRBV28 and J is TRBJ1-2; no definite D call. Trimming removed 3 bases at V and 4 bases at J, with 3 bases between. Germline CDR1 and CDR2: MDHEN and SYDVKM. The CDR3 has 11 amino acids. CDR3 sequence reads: CASSFLYGYTF. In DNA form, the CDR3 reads TGTGCCAGCAGTTTCCTCTATGGCTACACCTTC.

The CDR3 DNA reads as TGTGCCAGCAGCCCCAAACAGGGTAACTATGGCTACACCTTC. Translation: CASSPKQGNYGYTF. The chain links TRBV6-6 to TRBJ1-2; perhaps TRBD1 as D (6 bases). This CDR3 has 14 residues. Germline assignment: CDR1 MNHNY and CDR2 SVGAGI (reference sequence). V dropped 6 bases and J dropped 1 base, with 12 bases sitting between them.

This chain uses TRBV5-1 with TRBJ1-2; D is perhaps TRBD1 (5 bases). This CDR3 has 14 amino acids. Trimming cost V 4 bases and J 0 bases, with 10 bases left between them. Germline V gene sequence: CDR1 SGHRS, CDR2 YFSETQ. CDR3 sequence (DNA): TGCGCCAGCAGCCCCGGGACTGCTAACTATGGCTACACCTTC. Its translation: CASSPGTANYGYTF.

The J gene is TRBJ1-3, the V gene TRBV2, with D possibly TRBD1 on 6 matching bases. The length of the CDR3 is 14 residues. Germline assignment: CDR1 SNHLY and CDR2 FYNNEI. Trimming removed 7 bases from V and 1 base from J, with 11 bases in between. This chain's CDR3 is CASKVQGSGNTIYF. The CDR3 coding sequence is TGTGCCAGCAAGGTACAGGGATCTGGAAACACCATATATTTT.